Below, 21 T cell receptor beta chains from the same sample are listed, as sequenced in a study of blood T cell repertoires in COVID-19. Profiling relied on immunoSEQ multiplex PCR, and the TCRdb table lists in-frame clones only, not all of them. Of about 200,000 clones listed, around 86% are singletons. The sequenced material came from peripheral blood. Every receptor here comes from a man older than 75 with acute or convalescent COVID-19.

The DNA for the CDR3 is TGTGCCAGCAGCCAGGGACTAGCGCCCATAGATGAGCAGTTCTTC. It yields the protein CASSQGLAPIDEQFF. The genes are TRBV6-5 and TRBJ2-1, with 10 nucleotides matching TRBD2. Looked up from germline, CDR1 is MNHEY and CDR2 is SVGAGI. Trimming took 6 bases from V and 8 from J; bases not matched to a gene: 10. This CDR3 has 15 residues.

V and J are TRBV5-7 and TRBJ2-7; unclear D gene. TRBV5-7 is flagged as an ORF with uncertain function. The CDR3 covers 14 residues. V lost 0 bases and J 2 bases, leaving 9 bases between the germline ends. Written as DNA, the CDR3 is TGTGCCAGCAGCTTGGTACCAAGAGCCTACGAGCAGTACGTC. Protein product: CASSLVPRAYEQYV.

The V gene is TRBV27, the J gene TRBJ2-7; D might be TRBD1 (5 bases). The V gene lost 2 bases and the J gene lost 12 bases, with 17 bases spanning the gap. The germline V gene has CDR1 MNHEY and CDR2 SMNVEV (reference sequence). The CDR3 length is 13 residues. CDR3 amino acids: CASSLAGAPPRYF. The CDR3 coding sequence is TGTGCCAGCAGTTTAGCTGGGGCCCCCCCCCGGTACTTC.

The genes are TRBV3-1 (or the pseudogene TRBV3-2) and TRBJ2-5; 7 bases align to TRBD2. J lost 4 bases, V lost 7 bases, and 3 bases had no gene match. CDR1 is LGHDT and CDR2 is YNNKEL in the germline V gene (reference sequence). There are 12 residues in the CDR3. The CDR3 nucleotides are TGTGCCAGCACCATAGCGGGAGAGACCCAGTACTTC. Translating gives CASTIAGETQYF.

The V call is TRBV6-6, the J call TRBJ2-7, with 10 bases fitting TRBD2. The CDR3 length is 13 residues. From germline, CDR1 is MNHNY and CDR2 SVGAGI (reference sequence). V lost 6 bases and J lost 3; bases outside the gene matches: 2. CDR3 nucleotides: TGTGCCAGCAGCCCTAGCGGGAGCTACGAGCAGTACGTC. Its translation is CASSPSGSYEQYV.

The chain links TRBV10-1 to TRBJ2-3; TRBD1 aligns across 12 bases. Germline CDR1 is WNHNN and CDR2 is SYGVQD (reference sequence). The CDR3 is made up of 16 amino acids. The trim removed 4 bases at V and 5 bases at J, leaving 7 bases unmatched. The CDR3 loop is CASSGTGTGGKDTQYF. The CDR3 bases are TGCGCCAGCAGTGGAACCGGGACAGGGGGCAAAGATACGCAGTATTTT.

The chain uses TRBV5-8 and TRBJ2-7; possible D gene TRBD2, 5 bases. There are 14 residues in the CDR3. Germline CDR1 and CDR2: SGHTS and YDEGEE. Trimming pared 2 bases from V and 5 bases from J, leaving 14 bases between. This CDR3 is CASSFGLARDEQYF. In nucleotides, the CDR3 is TGTGCCAGCAGCTTCGGGCTAGCCCGGGACGAGCAGTACTTC.

The J gene is TRBJ2-4, the V gene TRBV4-3, with TRBD2 as a possible D gene (6 bases). The germline V and J ends were trimmed by 3 bases and 7 bases, with 16 bases remaining between them. Germline V lookup: CDR1 LGHNA, CDR2 YSLEER. The CDR3 consists of 15 residues. The CDR3 sequence: CASSQYSGLNNIQYF. The CDR3 bases are TGCGCCAGCAGCCAGTATTCGGGACTTAATAACATTCAGTACTTC.

As regards this clone: The same CDR3 is also encoded by other DNA sequences in this sample. This rearrangement joins TRBV12-3 or TRBV12-4 to TRBJ2-3, with no clear D. The CDR3 covers 11 residues. V was trimmed by 6 bases and J by 5 bases, leaving 6 bases between them. In DNA, the CDR3 is TGTGCCAGCAGCCCTCTAGATACGCAGTATTTT. It codes for CASSPLDTQYF.

This sequence joins TRBV18 and TRBJ1-1, with 7 bases matching TRBD1. The germline gives CDR1 KGHSH, CDR2 LQKENI. This CDR3 comprises 14 residues. Losses at the gene ends were 3 bases for V and 1 base for J; bases not matched to a gene: 2. The CDR3 protein is CASSPGQENTEAFF. CDR3 coding DNA: TGTGCCAGCTCACCCGGACAGGAGAACACTGAAGCTTTCTTT.

CDR3 nucleotides: TGCGCCAGCAGCTTGGGAGGGAGCGCAGATACGCAGTATTTT. It encodes CASSLGGSADTQYF. The chain employs TRBV5-1 and TRBJ2-3; the D gene is possibly TRBD2 (5 bases). Germline CDR1 reads SGHRS; CDR2 reads YFSETQ. V lost 0 bases to trimming and J lost 4 bases, with 9 bases between them. The CDR3 has 14 amino acids.

The chain has TRBV7-3 and TRBJ2-1, with TRBD2 matching over 12 bases. J was trimmed by 4 bases and V by 5 bases; bases with no gene match: 3. In germline, CDR1 is SGHTA, CDR2 FQGTGA. The CDR3 runs 15 residues. The CDR3 DNA reads as TGTGCCAGCAGCCGGACTAGCGGGAATTACAATGAGCAGTTCTTC. Its translation is CASSRTSGNYNEQFF.

V is TRBV12-3 or TRBV12-4 and J is TRBJ1-5; TRBD1 matches at 9 bases. The ends lost 6 bases at V and 4 bases at J; junction bases unmatched: 1. There are 13 residues in the CDR3. In DNA form, the CDR3 reads TGTGCCAGCAGCGGACAGGGGAATCAGCCCCAGCATTTT. It yields the protein CASSGQGNQPQHF.

V gene TRBV18 combines with J gene TRBJ2-3; TRBD2 matches 8 bases. V lost 4 bases and J lost 4; bases outside the gene matches: 7. In germline, CDR1 is KGHSH, CDR2 LQKENI. This CDR3 spans 15 amino acids. The CDR3 region is CASSRGLASADTQYF. The CDR3 nucleotides are TGTGCCAGCTCACGCGGACTAGCATCAGCAGATACGCAGTATTTT.

V is TRBV9 and J is TRBJ1-5, with D possibly being TRBD1 (5 bases). Germline CDR1 is SGDLS and CDR2 is YYNGEE. CDR3 length equals 14 residues. The V end was cut by 0 bases, the J end by 8 bases, with 12 bases between. CDR3 nucleotide sequence: TGTGCCAGCAGCGTAGGGGGGGGTGCGGAGCCCCAGCATTTT. It translates to CASSVGGGAEPQHF.

This chain links TRBV24-1 with TRBJ2-1; 7 bases match TRBD2. The trim removed 0 bases at V and 3 bases at J, leaving 13 bases unmatched. The germline V gene encodes CDR1 KGHDR and CDR2 SFDVKD. The CDR3 sequence is 19 residues long. The CDR3 DNA is TGTGCCACCAGTGATTTGCAAGCCCGAAGCGGGAACGTCTACAATGAGCAGTTCTTC. Translated, it gives CATSDLQARSGNVYNEQFF.

The rearrangement uses TRBV27 and TRBJ1-2; tentative D call: TRBD1 (6 bases). The CDR3 totals 14 residues. Deletions cut 5 bases from V and 8 bases from J, with 18 bases between. The germline V gene has CDR1 MNHEY and CDR2 SMNVEV (reference sequence). CDR3 nucleotide sequence: TGTGCCAGCAGTCTGAACGCAGGGGAAGGGGGCTACACCTTC. This translates into CASSLNAGEGGYTF.

J is TRBJ2-5 and V is TRBV12-5, with D possibly matching TRBD1 (6 bases). In germline, CDR1 is LGHNT, CDR2 FRNRAP. V was shortened by 6 bases and J by 0 bases, with 14 bases between the two germline ends. The CDR3 has 15 amino acids. CDR3 DNA sequence: TGTGCTAGTGGCCCGGGACACAGGTACCAAGAGACCCAGTACTTC. The encoded protein is CASGPGHRYQETQYF. The full variable domain, in which reference TRBV12-5 and TRBJ2-5 provide the parts outside the CDR3, is DARVTQTPRHKVTEMGQEVTMRCQPILGHNTVFWYRQTMMQGLELLAYFRNRAPLDDSGMPKDRFSAEMPDATLATLKIQPSEPRDSAVYFCASGPGHRYQETQYFGPGTRLLVL.

This rearrangement joins TRBV27 to TRBJ2-1, with a tentative D call TRBD2 (6 bases). Germline loops: CDR1 MNHEY, CDR2 SMNVEV (reference sequence). The ends were cut back, 5 bases at V and 0 bases at J, with 17 bases in the middle. The CDR3 runs 17 residues. CDR3 nucleotide sequence: TGTGCCAGCAGTCCTGGACTACCGGTGGTCTCCTACAATGAGCAGTTCTTC. This encodes CASSPGLPVVSYNEQFF.

The V gene is TRBV28, the J gene TRBJ1-2, with TRBD1 matching over 7 bases. Unmatched junction bases numbered 2, after V lost 2 bases and J lost 2 bases. Germline V gives CDR1 MDHEN, CDR2 SYDVKM. This CDR3 is 14 amino acids long. The CDR3 region is CASSLTGVNYGYTF. In DNA, the CDR3 is TGTGCCAGCAGTTTAACAGGGGTAAACTATGGCTACACCTTC.

The gene calls are TRBV6-1 and TRBJ2-3; the match to TRBD2 covers 9 bases. The CDR3 loop spans 17 amino acids. Germline CDR1 and CDR2: MNHNS and SASEGT. V shed 3 bases, J shed 0 bases, and the junction held 7 bases outside the gene matches. The CDR3 nucleotides are TGTGCCAGCAGTGACCCCCGACTAGCGGATAGCACAGATACGCAGTATTTT. Protein product: CASSDPRLADSTDTQYF.